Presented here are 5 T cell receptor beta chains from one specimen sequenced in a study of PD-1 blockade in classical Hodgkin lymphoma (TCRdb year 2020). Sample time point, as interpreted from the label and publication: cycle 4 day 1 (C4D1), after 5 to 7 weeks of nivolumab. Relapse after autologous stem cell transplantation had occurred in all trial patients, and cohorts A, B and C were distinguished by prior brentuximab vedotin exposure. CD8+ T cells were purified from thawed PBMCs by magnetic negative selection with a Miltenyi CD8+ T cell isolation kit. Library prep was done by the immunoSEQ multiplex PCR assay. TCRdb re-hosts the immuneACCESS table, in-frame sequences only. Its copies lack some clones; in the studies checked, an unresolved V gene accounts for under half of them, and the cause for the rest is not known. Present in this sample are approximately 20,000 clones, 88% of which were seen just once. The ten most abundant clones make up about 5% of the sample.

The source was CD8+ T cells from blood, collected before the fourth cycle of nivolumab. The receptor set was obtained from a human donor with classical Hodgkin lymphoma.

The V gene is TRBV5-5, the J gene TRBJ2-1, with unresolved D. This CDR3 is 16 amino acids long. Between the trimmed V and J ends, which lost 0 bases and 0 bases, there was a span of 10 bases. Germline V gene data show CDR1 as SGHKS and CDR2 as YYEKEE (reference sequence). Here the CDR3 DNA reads TGTGCCAGCAGCTTGGTCCCAGCGAGCTCCTACAATGAGCAGTTCTTC. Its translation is CASSLVPASSYNEQFF.

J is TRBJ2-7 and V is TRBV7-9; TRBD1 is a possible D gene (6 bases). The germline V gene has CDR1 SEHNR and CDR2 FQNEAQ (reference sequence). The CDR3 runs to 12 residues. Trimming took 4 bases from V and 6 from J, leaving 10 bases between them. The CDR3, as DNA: TGTGCCAGCAGCTCCGGGACATTCGAGCAGTACTTC. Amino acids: CASSSGTFEQYF.

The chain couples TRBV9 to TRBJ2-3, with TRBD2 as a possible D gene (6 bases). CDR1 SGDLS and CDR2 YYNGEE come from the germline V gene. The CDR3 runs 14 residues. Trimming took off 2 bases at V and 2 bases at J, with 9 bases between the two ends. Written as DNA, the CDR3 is TGTGCCAGCAGCGTGGAGGGGAACACAGATACGCAGTATTTT. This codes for CASSVEGNTDTQYF.

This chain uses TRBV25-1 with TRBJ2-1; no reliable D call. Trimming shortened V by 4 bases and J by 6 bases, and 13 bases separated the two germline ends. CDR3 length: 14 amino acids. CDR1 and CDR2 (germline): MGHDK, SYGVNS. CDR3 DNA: TGTGCCAGCAGTGCCCCCCTCCCCGGCAATGAGCAGTTCTTC. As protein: CASSAPLPGNEQFF.

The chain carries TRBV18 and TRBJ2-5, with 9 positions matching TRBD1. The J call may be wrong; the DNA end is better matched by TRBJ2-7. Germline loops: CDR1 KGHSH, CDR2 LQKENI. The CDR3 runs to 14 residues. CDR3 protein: CASSTTGTGREQYF. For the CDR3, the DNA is TGTGCCAGCTCAACGACCGGGACAGGGCGCGAGCAGTACTTC.